A selection of T cell receptor beta chains follows, all from one sample in a study of control samples from healthy donors and cancer patients. Clones were sequenced by immunoSEQ multiplex PCR, and TCRdb holds only the in-frame ones, with some missing. The sample lists just over 50,000 clones, roughly 86% occurring once. Specimen: PBMCs. Every receptor here comes from a man aged 45-65 years with head and neck cancer. Each CDR3 is given with its conserved first and last residue. The order of the fields is D gene, J gene, clone size, V gene, CDR3 DNA, CDR3 protein. A D gene is named only where the DNA matches it firmly. Size values are once, few and many counts, or a class for expanded clones, and some rows have none.

D: TRBD1; J: TRBJ2-7; size: NA; V: TRBV4-2; DNA: TGTGCCAGCAGCCAGGACAGGGGGCGATACTCCTACGAGCAGTACTTC; CDR3: CASSQDRGRYSYEQYF
D: NA; J: TRBJ1-1; size: NA; V: TRBV18; DNA: TGTGCCAGCTCCCCCATCTTTGAGGGTGGGACTGAAGCTTTCTTT; CDR3: CASSPIFEGGTEAFF
D: NA; J: TRBJ1-3; size: NA; V: TRBV11-3; DNA: TGTGCCAGCAGCTTAGGAGGGGCTGGAAACACCATATATTTT; CDR3: CASSLGGAGNTIYF
D: NA; J: TRBJ1-6; size: NA; V: TRBV7-2; DNA: TGTGCCAGCAGCTTAGTTGGCAGGGTTCTTTCACCCCTCCACTTT; CDR3: CASSLVGRVLSPLHF
D: NA; J: TRBJ2-5; size: NA; V: TRBV11-2; DNA: TGTGCCAGCAGCCACCTTGTGGGGTCGGAGACCCAGTACTTC; CDR3: CASSHLVGSETQYF
D: NA; J: TRBJ2-5; size: NA; V: TRBV19; DNA: TGTGCCAGTAGTCCGCAGACGGGGGTTACGACCCAGTACTTC; CDR3: CASSPQTGVTTQYF
D: NA; J: TRBJ2-7; size: NA; V: TRBV5-1; DNA: TGCGCCAGCAGGCCCGGGACTCCCTCCGACGAGCAGTACTTC; CDR3: CASRPGTPSDEQYF
D: NA; J: TRBJ1-2; size: NA; V: TRBV27; DNA: TGTGCCAGCAGTTTATCGAAGCGAGGTCCCACAGCGTATGGCTACACCTTC; CDR3: CASSLSKRGPTAYGYTF
D: NA; J: TRBJ2-7; size: NA; V: TRBV3-1/TRBV3-2; DNA: TGTGCCAGCAGCCTCGACGCATCCTACGAGCAGTACTTC; CDR3: CASSLDASYEQYF
D: NA; J: TRBJ2-7; size: NA; V: TRBV12-3/TRBV12-4; DNA: TGTGCCAGCAGCCTGAATGCCTACGAGCAGTACTTC; CDR3: CASSLNAYEQYF
D: NA; J: TRBJ2-6; size: NA; V: TRBV30; DNA: TGTGCCTGGAGACGGTTCCAGGCCTCTGGGGCCAACGTCCTGACTTTC; CDR3: CAWRRFQASGANVLTF
D: TRBD2; J: TRBJ2-7; size: NA; V: TRBV7-8; DNA: TGTGCCAGCAGCTTAGGGACTAGCGGGAGCAGTGGCGAGCAGTACTTC; CDR3: CASSLGTSGSSGEQYF
D: TRBD1; J: TRBJ1-5; size: few; V: TRBV6-2/TRBV6-3; DNA: TGTGCCAGCAGTTATGATCGGACAGGGGGCAGTCAGCCCCAGCATTTT; CDR3: CASSYDRTGGSQPQHF
D: NA; J: TRBJ1-4; size: NA; V: TRBV28; DNA: TGTGCCAGCAGTTTATGGCAGTCTCATAATGAAAAACTGTTTTTT; CDR3: CASSLWQSHNEKLFF
D: NA; J: TRBJ2-6; size: once; V: TRBV28; DNA: TGTGCCAGCAGTTTGAGCGGTTTAGGGGCCAACGTCCTGACTTTC; CDR3: CASSLSGLGANVLTF
D: NA; J: TRBJ2-7; size: NA; V: TRBV18; DNA: TGTGCCAGCTCACCAGAGGCGCAGGGGCAATACGAGCAGTACTTC; CDR3: CASSPEAQGQYEQYF
D: TRBD1; J: TRBJ1-4; size: NA; V: TRBV29-1; DNA: TGCAGCGTTGGGTCAGGGGGCCATCGTGAAAAACTGTTTTTT; CDR3: CSVGSGGHREKLFF
D: TRBD2; J: TRBJ2-3; size: NA; V: TRBV10-3; DNA: TGTGCCATCAGTTGGACTAGCGGGGTCACAGATACGCAGTATTTT; CDR3: CAISWTSGVTDTQYF
D: NA; J: TRBJ2-7; size: NA; V: TRBV2; DNA: TGTGCCAGCATTAGCTCCTACGAGCAGTACTTC; CDR3: CASISSYEQYF
D: TRBD2; J: TRBJ2-5; size: NA; V: TRBV4-3; DNA: TGCGCCAGCAGCCAAGGCGGTTTGTTGGGGGGGGAGACCCAGTACTTC; CDR3: CASSQGGLLGGETQYF
D: NA; J: TRBJ2-5; size: NA; V: TRBV4-3; DNA: TGCGCCAGCAGCCACCGAAGTAAAGAGACCCAGTACTTC; CDR3: CASSHRSKETQYF
D: TRBD1; J: TRBJ1-1; size: few; V: TRBV6-5; DNA: TGTGCCAGTAACAGGGGGCGAGGTGAAGCTTTCTTT; CDR3: CASNRGRGEAFF
D: TRBD1; J: TRBJ1-4; size: NA; V: TRBV7-9; DNA: TGTGCCAGCACCACTGGGACAGGGAATGAAAAACTGTTTTTT; CDR3: CASTTGTGNEKLFF
D: TRBD1; J: TRBJ2-5; size: NA; V: TRBV28; DNA: TGTGCCAGCACCAGGGACAGGGGTGCGGAGACCCAGTACTTC; CDR3: CASTRDRGAETQYF
D: TRBD1; J: TRBJ2-5; size: NA; V: TRBV28; DNA: TGTGCCAGCAGCCCCACTGGGACAGGGGGCGAGGAGACCCAGTACTTC; CDR3: CASSPTGTGGEETQYF
D: NA; J: TRBJ2-7; size: once; V: TRBV18; DNA: TGTGCCAGCTCACTAAGTATAACAGGGAACGACGAGCAGTACTTC; CDR3: CASSLSITGNDEQYF
D: TRBD1; J: TRBJ1-5; size: few; V: TRBV4-3; DNA: TGCGCCAGCAGCCAAGAGACAGGGCGGCCCCAGCATTTT; CDR3: CASSQETGRPQHF
D: NA; J: TRBJ2-7; size: NA; V: TRBV3-1/TRBV3-2; DNA: TGTGCCAGCAGTCCCGCAGGGGGGAGCTCCTACGAGCAGTACTTC; CDR3: CASSPAGGSSYEQYF
D: NA; J: TRBJ1-1; size: once; V: TRBV30; DNA: TGTGCCTGGGGACGGGTGAACACTGAAGCTTTCTTT; CDR3: CAWGRVNTEAFF
D: TRBD1; J: TRBJ2-5; size: NA; V: TRBV6-1; DNA: TGTGCCAGCAGTGAATTGACAGGGGGACCCCAAGAGACCCAGTACTTC; CDR3: CASSELTGGPQETQYF
D: TRBD1; J: TRBJ2-1; size: NA; V: TRBV18; DNA: TGTGCCAGCTTACCGGGACAGGGGTACAATGAGCAGTTCTTC; CDR3: CASLPGQGYNEQFF
D: NA; J: TRBJ1-5; size: NA; V: TRBV6-5; DNA: TGTGCCAGCACGCAGGGGCGAGATCAGCCCCAGCATTTT; CDR3: CASTQGRDQPQHF
D: NA; J: TRBJ2-4; size: once; V: TRBV15; DNA: TGTGCCACCAGCAGAGACAGGGGAAACATTCAGTACTTC; CDR3: CATSRDRGNIQYF
D: NA; J: TRBJ1-6; size: NA; V: TRBV27; DNA: TGTGCCAGCTCTGGTTGGGGCTGGAATAATTCACCCCTCCACTTT; CDR3: CASSGWGWNNSPLHF
D: TRBD2; J: TRBJ2-1; size: NA; V: TRBV5-1; DNA: TGCGCCAGCAGCCCGTGGGCTAGCGGGCCGAATGAGCAGTTCTTC; CDR3: CASSPWASGPNEQFF
D: TRBD2; J: TRBJ2-5; size: NA; V: TRBV3-1/TRBV3-2; DNA: TGTGCCAGCAGCCAAGGTGGCGGGGGTCAGACCCAGTACTTC; CDR3: CASSQGGGGQTQYF
D: NA; J: TRBJ2-3; size: few; V: TRBV7-3; DNA: TGTGCCAGCCCCAAAATCCCCTCGTTCGTAGATACGCAGTATTTT; CDR3: CASPKIPSFVDTQYF
D: TRBD1; J: TRBJ2-1; size: once; V: TRBV19; DNA: TGTGCCAGTAGTATAGGGACAGGCGAGCAGTTCTTC; CDR3: CASSIGTGEQFF
D: TRBD2; J: TRBJ2-3; size: NA; V: TRBV2; DNA: TGTGCCAGCAGCGGACTAGCGGGAGCTGCAGATACGCAGTATTTT; CDR3: CASSGLAGAADTQYF
D: TRBD1; J: TRBJ1-5; size: NA; V: TRBV19; DNA: TGTGCCAGTAGTAGTTGGGACAGGGGGCGATGGCAGCCCCAGCATTTT; CDR3: CASSSWDRGRWQPQHF
D: NA; J: TRBJ2-6; size: NA; V: TRBV6-5; DNA: TGTGCCAGCAGTTTTTCAAACTCTGGGGCCAACGTCCTGACTTTC; CDR3: CASSFSNSGANVLTF
D: NA; J: TRBJ2-5; size: NA; V: TRBV30; DNA: TGTGCCTGGAGTTGGGGACAAGAGACCCAGTACTTC; CDR3: CAWSWGQETQYF
D: TRBD1; J: TRBJ1-5; size: NA; V: TRBV6-5; DNA: TGTGCCAGCTGCAGGGGGCGCGATCAGCCCCAGCATTTT; CDR3: CASCRGRDQPQHF
D: NA; J: TRBJ1-1; size: few; V: TRBV10-3; DNA: TGTGCCATCAGGCGAACACAAGGAATGAACACTGAAGCTTTCTTT; CDR3: CAIRRTQGMNTEAFF
D: TRBD1; J: TRBJ2-3; size: NA; V: TRBV28; DNA: TGTGCCAGCAGTTCTCGACAGGGCCTTGATACGCAGTATTTT; CDR3: CASSSRQGLDTQYF
D: NA; J: TRBJ2-1; size: NA; V: TRBV27; DNA: TGTGCCAGCAGGGGGGTGGGGTCCCGATCTAACTACGAGCAGTTCTTC; CDR3: CASRGVGSRSNYEQFF
D: NA; J: TRBJ1-2; size: NA; V: TRBV4-1; DNA: TGCGCCAGCAGCCAACGACCGGGCCAACCTAACTATGGCTACACCTTC; CDR3: CASSQRPGQPNYGYTF
D: NA; J: TRBJ2-5; size: NA; V: TRBV4-2; DNA: TGTGCCAGCAGCCCTAGGGACAGCGGGAAAGAGACCCAGTACTTC; CDR3: CASSPRDSGKETQYF
D: NA; J: TRBJ2-1; size: NA; V: TRBV12-5; DNA: TGTGCTAGTGGTTTGGGGGGGGCCTATGAGCAGTTCTTC; CDR3: CASGLGGAYEQFF
D: TRBD2; J: TRBJ2-5; size: few; V: TRBV5-6; DNA: TGTGCCAGCAGCACCCGGCGGGTAGGGAGAGCGGGAGGGCAAGAGACCCAGTACTTC; CDR3: CASSTRRVGRAGGQETQYF
D: TRBD2; J: TRBJ2-1; size: once; V: TRBV2; DNA: TGTGCCAGCAGCGGGACTAGCCTCAATGAGCAGTTCTTC; CDR3: CASSGTSLNEQFF
D: TRBD2; J: TRBJ2-1; size: NA; V: TRBV4-3; DNA: TGCGCCAGCAGCCAAGATTTGGAGCGGGGTGTCTACAATGAGCAGTTCTTC; CDR3: CASSQDLERGVYNEQFF
D: NA; J: TRBJ1-5; size: once; V: TRBV5-6; DNA: TGTGCCAGCAGCCTCGGGCCCCCCACGGCCCATCAGCCCCAGCATTTT; CDR3: CASSLGPPTAHQPQHF
D: NA; J: TRBJ1-3; size: once; V: TRBV5-6; DNA: TGTGCCAGCGAAAACCCGCGGCGCTCTGGAAACACCATATATTTT; CDR3: CASENPRRSGNTIYF
D: TRBD2; J: TRBJ2-1; size: once; V: TRBV3-1/TRBV3-2; DNA: TGTGCCAGCAGCCTGGGACTAGGGGGCAATGAGCAGTTCTTC; CDR3: CASSLGLGGNEQFF
D: TRBD2; J: TRBJ2-1; size: few; V: TRBV28; DNA: TGTGCCAGCAGCCCTAGCGGGAGGAGTGAGCAGTTCTTC; CDR3: CASSPSGRSEQFF
D: NA; J: TRBJ2-2; size: NA; V: TRBV28; DNA: TGTGCCAGCAGTAGATCTTACAGGGTCGGGGAGCTGTTTTTT; CDR3: CASSRSYRVGELFF
D: TRBD2; J: TRBJ2-5; size: NA; V: TRBV5-5; DNA: TGTGCCAGCAGCTTGGGGCGGGGGGCGGAAGAGACCCAGTACTTC; CDR3: CASSLGRGAEETQYF
D: NA; J: TRBJ2-7; size: NA; V: TRBV4-3; DNA: TGCGCCAGCAGCCAAACCGTCTACGGGCTAGGGCAGTACTTC; CDR3: CASSQTVYGLGQYF